Each of the 23 T cell receptor beta chains below was sequenced from the same sample in a study of shared clonotypes between healthy human individuals. Sequenced by immunoSEQ multiplex PCR; TCRdb stores in-frame clones only, minus some. The profile shows 180,000 or so clones, 90% to 95% of them singletons. The sample consisted of naive CD4+ T cells sorted from blood. Subset: CD45RA+ positively selected. The receptors derive from a woman aged 25 to 39 in good health.

This chain joins TRBV2 and TRBJ1-1, with a tentative D call TRBD1 (5 bases). The CDR3 runs 10 residues. The V end lost 8 bases, the J end lost 12 bases, and 13 bases lay between the germline ends. The germline gives CDR1 SNHLY, CDR2 FYNNEI. CDR3 DNA: TGTGCCAGCGGGGGAGACTTAACTTTCTTT. Its protein product is CASGGDLTFF.

V gene TRBV5-4 combines with J gene TRBJ1-1, with 10 bases matching TRBD1. The germline CDR1 and CDR2 sequences are SGHNT and YYREEE (reference sequence). V lost 4 bases to trimming and J lost 5 bases; unmatched junction nucleotides: 14. This CDR3 contains 17 residues. The CDR3 nucleotides read TGTGCCAGCAGCACGGACAGGGGGGCGAATAGTCGGACTGAAGCTTTCTTT. Translated: CASSTDRGANSRTEAFF. Looking up the rest from reference TRBV5-4 and TRBJ1-1 gives the full variable domain: ETGVTQSPTHLIKTRGQQVTLRCSSQSGHNTVSWYQQALGQGPQFIFQYYREEENGRGNFPPRFSGLQFPNYSSELNVNALELDDSALYLCASSTDRGANSRTEAFFGQGTRLTVV.

The chain joins TRBV29-1 to TRBJ2-7; 10 bases line up with TRBD1. The CDR3 spans 11 residues. Germline V gene lookup returns CDR1 SQVTM and CDR2 ANQGSEA. The junction had 7 bases not matched to a gene; V was cut back by 4 bases and J by 13 bases. The CDR3 spells CSVGDRGKTYF. The CDR3 DNA follows: TGCAGCGTTGGGGACAGGGGCAAAACTTACTTC.

The chain couples TRBV6-5 to TRBJ1-4; D might be TRBD1 (5 bases). Per the germline V gene, CDR1 is MNHEY and CDR2 is SVGAGI. V was pared by 1 base and J by 3 bases, with 9 bases between. This CDR3 contains 15 residues. CDR3 region: CASSYLGTANEKLFF. CDR3 DNA: TGTGCCAGCAGTTACTTGGGGACGGCTAATGAAAAACTGTTTTTT.

The CDR3 here is CSVVLGQQDATNEKLFF. CDR3 coding DNA: TGCAGCGTTGTCCTGGGACAGCAAGACGCAACTAATGAAAAACTGTTTTTT. The J gene is TRBJ1-4, the V gene TRBV29-1; 7 positions match TRBD1. The V and J ends lost 4 bases and 0 bases, in that order; junction bases with no gene match: 11. The CDR3 totals 17 residues. Germline assignment: CDR1 SQVTM and CDR2 ANQGSEA.

The CDR3 spells CASSLGPALSHNQPQHF. CDR3 nucleotide sequence: TGCGCCAGCAGCTTGGGACCGGCCCTGTCCCACAATCAGCCCCAGCATTTT. The rearrangement links TRBV5-1 to TRBJ1-5; D call uncertain. This CDR3 is built from 17 residues. CDR1 SGHRS and CDR2 YFSETQ come from the germline V gene. V was shortened by 0 bases and J by 3 bases, with 16 bases between the two germline ends.

Here the CDR3 reads CASSEVVFSYEQYF. The DNA for the CDR3 is TGTGCCAGCAGTGAAGTCGTGTTCTCCTACGAGCAGTACTTC. The chain recombines TRBV2 with TRBJ2-7; no clear D. CDR3 length equals 14 residues. The ends were cut back, 1 base at V and 0 bases at J, with 7 bases in the middle. CDR1 is SNHLY, CDR2 FYNNEI, per germline.

The chain links TRBV11-2 to TRBJ2-1, with 9 positions matching TRBD2. V was clipped by 8 bases and J by 0 bases; unmatched bases: 8. Per germline, CDR1 SGHAT and CDR2 FQNNGV. The CDR3 spans 16 residues. The CDR3 sequence is CASYALAGYSYNEQFF. CDR3 bases: TGTGCCAGCTACGCACTAGCGGGTTACTCCTACAATGAGCAGTTCTTC. Full variable domain (rest looked up from reference TRBV11-2 and TRBJ2-1): EAGVAQSPRYKIIEKRQSVAFWCNPISGHATLYWYQQILGQGPKLLIQFQNNGVVDDSQLPKDRFSAERLKGVDSTLKIQPAKLEDSAVYLCASYALAGYSYNEQFFGPGTRLTVL.

The V and J genes are TRBV5-1 and TRBJ2-2; 10 nucleotides agree with TRBD2. Per germline, CDR1 SGHRS and CDR2 YFSETQ. This CDR3 is built from 16 residues. The J segment lost 6 bases and the V segment lost 4 bases, leaving 9 bases of the junction unmatched. The CDR3 DNA follows: TGCGCCAGCAGCGGGGGACTAGCGATTATCGCCGGGGAGCTGTTTTTT. Translated, it gives CASSGGLAIIAGELFF.

CDR3: CASSKGQVVYEQYF. CDR3 bases: TGTGCCAGCAGTAAGGGACAGGTCGTCTACGAGCAGTACTTC. This rearrangement joins TRBV28 to TRBJ2-7, with 8 bases matching TRBD1. The CDR3 loop spans 14 amino acids. The germline V gene encodes CDR1 MDHEN and CDR2 SYDVKM. V trimming: 5 bases; J trimming: 3 bases; junction bases outside the gene matches: 6.

The J gene is TRBJ1-2, the V gene TRBV28; TRBD1 agrees at 7 bases. The CDR3 loop spans 14 amino acids. Germline values: CDR1 MDHEN, CDR2 SYDVKM. Losses at the gene ends were 7 bases for V and 8 bases for J; bases not matched to a gene: 13. The CDR3 DNA reads TGTGCCAGCATCGACGGACAGGCGGGCATGGGCTACACCTTC. This gives the protein CASIDGQAGMGYTF.

The chain employs TRBV19 and TRBJ2-6; D might be TRBD1 (6 bases). Deletions cut 3 bases from V and 0 bases from J, with 9 bases between. The CDR3 totals 16 residues. CDR1 is LNHDA, CDR2 SQIVND, per germline (reference sequence). The DNA for the CDR3 is TGTGCCAGTAGTATGCTCAGGGGCTCTGGGGCCAACGTCCTGACTTTC. Translated: CASSMLRGSGANVLTF.

The rearrangement uses TRBV4-1 and TRBJ2-5, with 8 bases matching TRBD1. The J call is uncertain, as TRBJ2-7 better fits the DNA end. The CDR3 runs 16 residues. Germline V lookup: CDR1 MGHRA, CDR2 YSYEKL. CDR3 DNA: TGCGCCAGCAGCCAAGAACGGGCCCACAGGGGGTTCGAGCAGTACTTC. It encodes CASSQERAHRGFEQYF.

The chain links TRBV29-1 to TRBJ2-1; TRBD1 agrees at 7 bases. This CDR3 has 13 residues. Looked up from germline, CDR1 is SQVTM and CDR2 is ANQGSEA. V shed 6 bases, J shed 0 bases, and the junction held 2 bases outside the gene matches. The CDR3 sequence is CSVTGFSYNEQFF. In nucleotides, the CDR3 is TGCAGCGTGACAGGGTTCTCCTACAATGAGCAGTTCTTC.

The chain links TRBV29-1 to TRBJ2-5; D not certain. Judging by the DNA end, TRBJ2-7 fits better; the J call may be wrong. Germline V lookup: CDR1 SQVTM, CDR2 ANQGSEA. This CDR3 has 14 amino acids. The CDR3 DNA reads as TGCAGCGTGAAGACATTCCTCGGCTCCTACGAGCAGTACTTC. Its protein product is CSVKTFLGSYEQYF.

The chain has TRBV9 and TRBJ2-6; D unclear. The CDR3 loop spans 15 amino acids. The germline CDR1 and CDR2 sequences are SGDLS and YYNGEE. Trimming shortened V by 2 bases and J by 0 bases, and 6 bases separated the two germline ends. The CDR3 reads CASSVRSSGANVLTF. CDR3 sequence (DNA): TGTGCCAGCAGCGTCAGGAGCTCTGGGGCCAACGTCCTGACTTTC.

The CDR3 sequence is CASSAGTSGSGAAYEQYF. The CDR3 DNA is TGCGCCAGCAGTGCCGGGACTAGCGGGAGCGGGGCGGCCTACGAGCAGTACTTC. The chain combines TRBV10-1 with TRBJ2-7; 14 bases map to TRBD2. Per germline, CDR1 WNHNN and CDR2 SYGVQD (reference sequence). V trimming: 4 bases; J trimming: 2 bases; junction bases outside the gene matches: 10. This CDR3 comprises 18 residues.

The chain joins TRBV29-1 to TRBJ2-7; a possible D gene is TRBD1 (5 bases). The CDR3 sequence is 14 residues long. The V gene's germline CDR1 is SQVTM and CDR2 ANQGSEA. The V end lost 2 bases, the J end lost 2 bases, and 13 bases lay between the germline ends. This CDR3 reads CSVEIVGRAYEQYF. CDR3 in DNA: TGCAGCGTTGAAATAGTGGGCAGGGCCTACGAGCAGTACTTC.

The rearrangement links TRBV5-1 to TRBJ2-5, with TRBD2 matching 8 bases. The CDR3 consists of 14 residues. The ends lost 4 bases at V and 4 bases at J; junction bases unmatched: 6. Germline loops: CDR1 SGHRS, CDR2 YFSETQ. The CDR3 DNA reads TGCGCCAGCAGCCCTCTCCGGGGGGGAGAGACCCAGTACTTC. Its translation: CASSPLRGGETQYF.

This chain links TRBV28 with TRBJ2-7; 11 nucleotides line up with TRBD2. Looked up from germline, CDR1 is MDHEN and CDR2 is SYDVKM. CDR3 length equals 17 residues. V trimming: 2 bases; J trimming: 5 bases; junction bases outside the gene matches: 11. CDR3 nucleotides: TGTGCCAGCAGTTTAGTTTTAGCGGGAGGGGAGGGCCACGAGCAGTACTTC. Translating it yields CASSLVLAGGEGHEQYF.

This chain joins TRBV19 and TRBJ2-7; 10 bases fit TRBD2. V shed 3 bases, J shed 2 bases, and the junction held 4 bases outside the gene matches. CDR3 length: 15 amino acids. The V gene's germline CDR1 is LNHDA and CDR2 SQIVND (reference sequence). The CDR3, as DNA: TGTGCCAGTAGTATTGTCACTAGCGGGACCTACGAGCAGTACTTC. It specifies CASSIVTSGTYEQYF.

The chain links TRBV9 to TRBJ2-7; TRBD1 agrees at 12 bases. V shed 3 bases, J shed 6 bases, and the junction held 10 bases outside the gene matches. The CDR3 has 16 residues. Germline assignment: CDR1 SGDLS and CDR2 YYNGEE. CDR3 loop: CASSAQSGTGGAEQYF. The DNA for the CDR3 is TGTGCCAGCAGCGCACAATCCGGGACAGGGGGCGCCGAGCAGTACTTC. Full variable domain (missing parts from reference TRBV9 and TRBJ2-7): DSGVTQTPKHLITATGQRVTLRCSPRSGDLSVYWYQQSLDQGLQFLIQYYNGEERAKGNILERFSAQQFPDLHSELNLSSLELGDSALYFCASSAQSGTGGAEQYFGPGTRLTVT.

This chain connects TRBV10-3 to TRBJ2-5; 14 positions match TRBD2. TRBJ2-7 matches the DNA end more closely, so the J call is doubtful. CDR3 length equals 15 residues. CDR1 is ENHRY, CDR2 SYGVKD, per germline. This chain's CDR3 is CAISGTSGRFYEQYF. CDR3 in DNA: TGTGCCATCAGTGGGACTAGCGGGAGGTTCTACGAGCAGTACTTC.